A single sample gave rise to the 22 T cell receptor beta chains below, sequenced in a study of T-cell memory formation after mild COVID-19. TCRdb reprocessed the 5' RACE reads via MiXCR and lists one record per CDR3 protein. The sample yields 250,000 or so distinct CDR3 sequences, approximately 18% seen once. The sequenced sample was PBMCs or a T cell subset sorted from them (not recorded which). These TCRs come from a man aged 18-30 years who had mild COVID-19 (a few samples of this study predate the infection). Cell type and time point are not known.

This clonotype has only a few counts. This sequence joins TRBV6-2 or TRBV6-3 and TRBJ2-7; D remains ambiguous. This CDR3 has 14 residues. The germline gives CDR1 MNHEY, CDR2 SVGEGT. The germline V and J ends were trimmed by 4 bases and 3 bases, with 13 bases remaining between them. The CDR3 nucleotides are TGTGCCAGCAGTTCCCCGGGTATCGGCTACGAGCAGTACTTC. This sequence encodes CASSSPGIGYEQYF.

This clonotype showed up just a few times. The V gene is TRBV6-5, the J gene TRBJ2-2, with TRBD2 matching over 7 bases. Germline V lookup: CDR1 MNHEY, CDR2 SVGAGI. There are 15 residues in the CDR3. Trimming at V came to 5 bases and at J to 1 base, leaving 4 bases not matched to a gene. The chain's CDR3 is CASSPQRGNTGELFF. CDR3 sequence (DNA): TGTGCCAGCAGTCCACAGCGGGGGAACACCGGGGAGCTGTTTTTT.

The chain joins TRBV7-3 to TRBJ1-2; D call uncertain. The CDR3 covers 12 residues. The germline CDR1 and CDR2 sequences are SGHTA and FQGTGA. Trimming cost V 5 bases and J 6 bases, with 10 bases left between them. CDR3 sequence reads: CASSPPGHGYTF. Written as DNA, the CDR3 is TGTGCCAGCAGCCCCCCGGGCCATGGCTACACCTTC. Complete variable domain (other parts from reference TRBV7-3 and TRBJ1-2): GAGVSQTPSNKVTEKGKYVELRCDPISGHTALYWYRQSLGQGPEFLIYFQGTGAADDSGLPNDRFFAVRPEGSVSTLKIQRTERGDSAVYLCASSPPGHGYTFGSGTRLTVV.

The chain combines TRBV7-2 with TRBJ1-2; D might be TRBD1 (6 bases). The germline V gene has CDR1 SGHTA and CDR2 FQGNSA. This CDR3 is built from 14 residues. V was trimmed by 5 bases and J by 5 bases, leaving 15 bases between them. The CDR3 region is CASSPYREEYGYTF. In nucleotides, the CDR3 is TGTGCCAGCAGCCCGTACAGGGAGGAGTATGGCTACACCTTC.

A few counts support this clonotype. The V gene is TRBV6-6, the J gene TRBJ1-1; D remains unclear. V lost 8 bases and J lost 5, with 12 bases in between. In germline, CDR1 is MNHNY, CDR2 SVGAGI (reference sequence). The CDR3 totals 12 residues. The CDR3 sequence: CASRDTWTEAFF. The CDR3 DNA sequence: TGTGCCAGCCGGGATACGTGGACTGAAGCTTTCTTT.

The CDR3 loop is CASRASGSSYNEQFF. DNA of the CDR3: TGTGCCAGCAGGGCGAGCGGGAGCTCCTACAATGAGCAGTTCTTC. The V and J genes are TRBV7-2 and TRBJ2-1; the match to TRBD2 covers 8 bases. Germline-derived CDR1 and CDR2 are SGHTA and FQGNSA. CDR3 size: 15 residues. V lost 6 bases to trimming and J lost 0 bases; unmatched junction nucleotides: 4.

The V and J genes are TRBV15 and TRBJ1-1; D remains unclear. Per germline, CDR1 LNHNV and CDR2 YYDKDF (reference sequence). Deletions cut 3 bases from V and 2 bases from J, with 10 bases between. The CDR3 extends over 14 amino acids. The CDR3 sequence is CATSRTLGNTEAFF. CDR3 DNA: TGTGCCACCAGCAGGACCCTGGGAAACACTGAAGCTTTCTTT.

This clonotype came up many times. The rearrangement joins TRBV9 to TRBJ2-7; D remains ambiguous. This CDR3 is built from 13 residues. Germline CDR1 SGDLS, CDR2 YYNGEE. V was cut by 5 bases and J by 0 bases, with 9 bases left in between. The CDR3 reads CASSPGVSYEQYF. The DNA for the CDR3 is TGTGCCAGCAGTCCCGGTGTCTCCTACGAGCAGTACTTC.

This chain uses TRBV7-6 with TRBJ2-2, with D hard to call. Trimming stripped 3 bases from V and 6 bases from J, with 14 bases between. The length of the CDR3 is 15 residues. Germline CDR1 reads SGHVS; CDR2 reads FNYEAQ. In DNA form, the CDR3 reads TGTGCCAGCAGCTTTTCCAAGGGATTCGCCGGGGAGCTGTTTTTT. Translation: CASSFSKGFAGELFF.

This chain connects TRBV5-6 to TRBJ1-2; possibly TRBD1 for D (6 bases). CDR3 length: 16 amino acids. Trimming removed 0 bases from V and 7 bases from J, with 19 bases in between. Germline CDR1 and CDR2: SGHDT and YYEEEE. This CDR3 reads CASSLDRAGAPGGYTF. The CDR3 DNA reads TGTGCCAGCAGCTTGGATCGGGCGGGGGCCCCTGGTGGCTACACCTTC.

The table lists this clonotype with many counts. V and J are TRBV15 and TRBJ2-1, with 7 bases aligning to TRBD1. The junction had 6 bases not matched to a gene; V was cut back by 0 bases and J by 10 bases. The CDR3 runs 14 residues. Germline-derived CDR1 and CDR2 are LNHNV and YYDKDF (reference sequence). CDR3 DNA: TGTGCCACCAGCAGAGATCAAGGGGGCTGGGAGCAGTTCTTC. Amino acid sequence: CATSRDQGGWEQFF.

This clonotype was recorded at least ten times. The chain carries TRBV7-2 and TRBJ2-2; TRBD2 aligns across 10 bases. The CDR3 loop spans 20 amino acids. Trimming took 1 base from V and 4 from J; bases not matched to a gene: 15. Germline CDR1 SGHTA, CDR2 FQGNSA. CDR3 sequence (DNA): TGTGCCAGCAGCTTAGGGGGGCGCTGGGAGCGGGGGGGCGTCACCGGGGAGCTGTTTTTT. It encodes CASSLGGRWERGGVTGELFF.

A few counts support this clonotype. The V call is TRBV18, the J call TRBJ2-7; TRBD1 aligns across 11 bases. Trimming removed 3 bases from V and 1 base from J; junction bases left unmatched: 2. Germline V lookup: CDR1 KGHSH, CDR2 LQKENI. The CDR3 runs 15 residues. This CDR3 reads CASSPGQGGSYEQYV. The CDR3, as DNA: TGTGCCAGCTCACCGGGACAGGGGGGGTCCTACGAGCAGTACGTC.

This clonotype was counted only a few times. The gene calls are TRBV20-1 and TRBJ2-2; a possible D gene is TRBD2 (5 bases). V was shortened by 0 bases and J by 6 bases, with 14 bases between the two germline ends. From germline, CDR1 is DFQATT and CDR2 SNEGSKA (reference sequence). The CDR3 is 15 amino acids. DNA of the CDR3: TGCAGTGCTAGAGATCCGTCCGGGAAGGCCGGGGAGCTGTTTTTT. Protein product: CSARDPSGKAGELFF.

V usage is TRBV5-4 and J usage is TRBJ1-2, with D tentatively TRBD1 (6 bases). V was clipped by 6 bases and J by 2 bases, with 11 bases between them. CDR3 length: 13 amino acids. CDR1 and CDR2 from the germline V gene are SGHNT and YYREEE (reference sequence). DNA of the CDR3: TGTGCCAGCATCGGACAGCCGAACTATGGCTACACCTTC. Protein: CASIGQPNYGYTF.

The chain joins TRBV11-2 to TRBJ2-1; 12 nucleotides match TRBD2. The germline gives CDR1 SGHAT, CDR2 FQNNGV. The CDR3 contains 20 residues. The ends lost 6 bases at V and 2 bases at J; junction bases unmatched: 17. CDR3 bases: TGTGCCAGCAGGACCGCCCACGGACTAGCGGGAAGCCCGGCCTACAATGAGCAGTTCTTC. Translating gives CASRTAHGLAGSPAYNEQFF.

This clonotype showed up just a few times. CDR3 DNA sequence: TGCAGCGCTGTCTCGACCGGGGAGCTGTTTTTT. It yields the protein CSAVSTGELFF. The V and J genes are TRBV29-1 and TRBJ2-2; D uncertain. Germline CDR1 SQVTM, CDR2 ANQGSEA. Between the trimmed V and J ends, which lost 7 bases and 5 bases, there was a span of 8 bases. This CDR3 contains 11 residues.

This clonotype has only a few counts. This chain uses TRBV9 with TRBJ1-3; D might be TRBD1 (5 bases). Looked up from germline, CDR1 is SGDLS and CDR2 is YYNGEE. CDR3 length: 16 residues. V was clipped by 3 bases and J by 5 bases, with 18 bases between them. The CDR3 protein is CASSASDSQGRNTIYF. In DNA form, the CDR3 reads TGTGCCAGCAGCGCCTCGGACTCTCAGGGCCGAAACACCATATATTTT.

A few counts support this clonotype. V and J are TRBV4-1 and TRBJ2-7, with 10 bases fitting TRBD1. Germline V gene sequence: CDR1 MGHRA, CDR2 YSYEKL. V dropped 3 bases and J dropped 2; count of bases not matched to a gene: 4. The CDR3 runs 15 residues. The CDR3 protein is CASSHPGQGAYEQYV. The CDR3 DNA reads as TGCGCCAGCAGCCACCCAGGACAGGGGGCCTACGAGCAGTACGTC.

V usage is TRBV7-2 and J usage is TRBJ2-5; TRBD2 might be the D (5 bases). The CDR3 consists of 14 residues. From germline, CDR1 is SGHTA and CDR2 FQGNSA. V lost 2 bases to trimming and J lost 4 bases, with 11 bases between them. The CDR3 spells CASSLWLASETQYF. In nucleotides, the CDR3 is TGTGCCAGCAGCTTATGGCTAGCTTCAGAGACCCAGTACTTC.

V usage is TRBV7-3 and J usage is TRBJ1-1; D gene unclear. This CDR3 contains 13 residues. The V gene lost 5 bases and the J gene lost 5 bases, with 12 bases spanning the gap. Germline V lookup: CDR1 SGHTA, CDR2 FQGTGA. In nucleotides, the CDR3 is TGTGCCAGCAGCCAGTTAACGAGGACTGAAGCTTTCTTT. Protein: CASSQLTRTEAFF.

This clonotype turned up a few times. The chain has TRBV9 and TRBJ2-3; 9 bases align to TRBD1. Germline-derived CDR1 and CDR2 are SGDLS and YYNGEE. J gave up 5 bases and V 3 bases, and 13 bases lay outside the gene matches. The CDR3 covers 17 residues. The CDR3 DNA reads TGTGCCAGCAGCGAAAACTACCGGGACAGGGCAGGAGATACGCAGTATTTT. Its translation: CASSENYRDRAGDTQYF.